The next 5 T cell receptor beta chains were all read from a single sample in a study of graft-versus-host responses after intestinal transplantation (dated by TCRdb to the early 2020s). The sample's time point label, decoded: cells obtained before transplantation from donor or recipient. Library preparation used the immunoSEQ multiplex PCR assay. TCRdb provides this immuneACCESS table in a form limited to in-frame rearrangements. Some clones are lacking; in checked studies, under half of them reflect an unresolved V gene, and why the rest are absent is not known. The sample table contains more than 75,000 clones; only one count was recorded for approximately 90% of them. Of the sample, 0.35% is held by the ten largest clones. These receptors' antigens are unknown. The sequencing here drew on unstimulated CD4+ T cells sorted from spleen or lymph node cells, taken before transplant. These receptors came from a human donor who was the organ donor for an intestinal transplant.

The chain is built from TRBV6-1 and TRBJ2-2; TRBD1 matches at 8 bases. Germline CDR1 MNHNS, CDR2 SASEGT. J was trimmed by 4 bases and V by 2 bases; bases with no gene match: 6. This CDR3 is 16 amino acids long. The CDR3 nucleotides are TGTGCCAGCAGTGAACGTATACAGGGGGGCACCGGGGAGCTGTTTTTT. The encoded protein is CASSERIQGGTGELFF.

The chain combines TRBV14 with TRBJ2-3; unclear D gene. CDR1 and CDR2 from the germline V gene are SGHDN and FVKESK. Trimming stripped 1 base from V and 4 bases from J, with 3 bases between. The CDR3 spans 12 residues. The CDR3, as DNA: TGTGCCAGCAGCCAAGGAGCAGATACGCAGTATTTT. It is translated as CASSQGADTQYF.

The chain is built from TRBV4-1 and TRBJ2-1; 14 nucleotides agree with TRBD2. Trimming cost V 4 bases and J 8 bases; bases outside gene matches: 10. This CDR3 has 17 amino acids. Germline CDR1 reads MGHRA; CDR2 reads YSYEKL. CDR3: CASSLMRGLAGVDEQFF. The DNA for the CDR3 is TGCGCCAGCAGCCTCATGAGGGGACTAGCGGGAGTGGATGAGCAGTTCTTC.

The DNA of the CDR3 is TGTGCTAGTGGTCGATCGCGGGACAGGGTTTTTCCACCCCTCCACTTT. It yields the protein CASGRSRDRVFPPLHF. The chain joins TRBV12-5 to TRBJ1-6; 9 bases map to TRBD1. With 5 bases clipped from V and 11 bases from J, the junction kept 13 bases outside the gene matches. The CDR3 is made up of 16 amino acids. Germline V gene sequence: CDR1 LGHNT, CDR2 FRNRAP. The full variable domain, its missing parts supplied by reference TRBV12-5 and TRBJ1-6, is DARVTQTPRHKVTEMGQEVTMRCQPILGHNTVFWYRQTMMQGLELLAYFRNRAPLDDSGMPKDRFSAEMPDATLATLKIQPSEPRDSAVYFCASGRSRDRVFPPLHFGNGTRLTVT.

V usage is TRBV2 and J usage is TRBJ1-3; D is unresolved. V shed 4 bases and J shed 0 bases, with 13 bases lying between them. This CDR3 has 16 residues. Germline V CDR1 and CDR2: SNHLY, FYNNEI. This CDR3 reads CASSAVAAFSGNTIYF. CDR3 DNA: TGTGCCAGCAGTGCGGTCGCGGCCTTCTCTGGAAACACCATATATTTT.